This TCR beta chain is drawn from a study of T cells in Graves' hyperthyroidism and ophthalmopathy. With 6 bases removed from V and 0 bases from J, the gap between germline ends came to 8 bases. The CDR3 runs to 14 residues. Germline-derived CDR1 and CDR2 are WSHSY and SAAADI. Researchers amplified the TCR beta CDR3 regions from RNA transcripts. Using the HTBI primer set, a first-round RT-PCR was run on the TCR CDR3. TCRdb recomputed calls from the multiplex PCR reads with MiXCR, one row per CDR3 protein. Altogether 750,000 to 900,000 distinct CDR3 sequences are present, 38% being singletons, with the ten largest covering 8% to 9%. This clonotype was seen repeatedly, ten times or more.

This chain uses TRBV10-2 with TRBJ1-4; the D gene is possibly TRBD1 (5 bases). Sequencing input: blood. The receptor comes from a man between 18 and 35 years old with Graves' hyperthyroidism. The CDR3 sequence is CASSVTATNEKLFF. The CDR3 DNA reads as TGCGCCAGCAGCGTGACAGCAACTAATGAAAAACTGTTTTTT.